Listed below are T cell receptor beta chains from one sample, sequenced in a study of blood T cell repertoires in COVID-19. Here immunoSEQ multiplex PCR was the method, and the copy in TCRdb shows in-frame clones only, minus some. The data contain about 190,000 clones, about 85% of them singletons. Sequencing used peripheral blood. These receptor sequences come from a woman aged 80 or over with acute or convalescent COVID-19. Both conserved end residues are part of each CDR3.

CDR3: CASSSGTVATNEKLFF; V: TRBV5-5; J: TRBJ1-4
CDR3: CASSKVWGQRPLGAPLHF; V: TRBV28; J: TRBJ1-6
CDR3: CASPGSNGYTF; V: TRBV30; J: TRBJ1-2
CDR3: CASSLLSYEQYF; V: TRBV28; J: TRBJ2-7
CDR3: CASSSPTDRGYFYEQYF; V: TRBV27; J: TRBJ2-7
CDR3: CASSREDSQFVYEQYF; V: TRBV4-2; J: TRBJ2-7
CDR3: CASSLLRGQGTGELFF; V: TRBV28; J: TRBJ2-2
CDR3: CASSPVRTGSYNQPQHF; V: TRBV18; J: TRBJ1-5
CDR3: CASSQTGASGNTIYF; V: TRBV5-8; J: TRBJ1-3
CDR3: CASSAGTENTEAFF; V: TRBV5-1; J: TRBJ1-1
CDR3: CASNGQGANVLTF; V: TRBV19; J: TRBJ2-6
CDR3: CSVRVGSNQPQHF; V: TRBV29-1; J: TRBJ1-5
CDR3: CASSQDTGAGTDTQYF; V: TRBV3-1/TRBV3-2; J: TRBJ2-3
CDR3: CASSPIGLAGIYEQYF; V: TRBV6-6; J: TRBJ2-7